This T cell receptor beta chain is drawn from a study of cytomegalovirus exposure and HLA in healthy donors. Primers included in the PCR were 60 Vbeta and 13 Jbeta primers. Assay used: immunoSEQ multiplex PCR; TCRdb lists only in-frame clones, some missing. The sample lists some 150,000 clones; just under 85% were seen once. The origin of this receptor is a woman aged 40 to 50 in good health and CMV-seronegative. The sample consisted of PBMCs.

The CDR3 DNA sequence: TGTGCCAGCAGTGAACCTCCACCCGGAGGGGAGCAGTACTTC. It encodes CASSEPPPGGEQYF. This chain joins TRBV2 and TRBJ2-5, with a possible D match to TRBD2 (6 bases). Germline assignment: CDR1 SNHLY and CDR2 FYNNEI. The CDR3 contains 14 residues. The V and J ends lost 2 bases and 11 bases respectively, with 18 bases between them.